This T cell receptor (beta chain) was obtained from a study of blood T cells in healthy people across ages (dated by TCRdb to 2014 to 2015). In terms of the full investigation: In model experiments, template switching captured roughly one uniquely barcoded TCR beta cDNA molecule for every two T cells. Age-related changes in TCR beta repertoire diversity were measured in the study by deep sequencing normalized with unique cDNA molecular identifiers. Two additional independent replicas of 1 million unique cDNA reads from the same blood draw were analyzed for two donors (one aged 18 to 30 and one aged 80 or older). Donors of different ages were randomly distributed across sequencing lanes to avoid experimental bias. Four age groups were formed from the donors: young (average approximately 15 years), middle-aged (approximately 40), aged (under 70) and long-lived (around 82).

Study-level results and caveats: Observed TCR beta diversity per million T cells fell roughly linearly with age, and a significant reduction was already apparent by age around 44. Donor CMV infection status was unknown, potentially confounding age-related changes in expanded clonotypes. Observed TCR beta diversity correlated strongly with the percentage of naive T cells measured by flow cytometry. Total diversity estimates from one million sequenced T cells were considered lower bounds and underestimates. Because profiling used bulk unsorted PBMCs, naive and antigen-experienced compartments could not be compared conclusively. Compared with the aged group, the long-lived group had more naive CD4+ T cells, fewer expanded clones and increased TCR diversity, suggesting age selection.

Library preparation used 5' RACE. Sequencer: Illumina HiSeq 2500. A second PCR of 7 to 11 cycles was performed with a sample-barcoded 5' primer and a J-beta primer mix. A unique molecular identifier was introduced onto each TCR beta cDNA molecule by a template-switch 5' adaptor carrying 12 random nucleotides. Each sample yielded at least 2.5 million CDR3-containing paired-end reads. All of the RNA was converted into first-strand cDNA using the Mint cDNA synthesis kit, with a TRBC-specific oligonucleotide serving as the primer. Following uracil-DNA glycosylase treatment, all cDNA underwent a first 18-cycle PCR with the universal primers M1SS and BC2_uni_R. In the authors' own workflow: Normalization of each sample was performed by random selection of 1 million high-quality reads, each carrying a distinct molecular identifier. Reads with shared molecular identifiers were discarded instead of being binned into consensus sequences. MiTCR, run with a Q25 quality threshold and the strictest error-elimination algorithm, handled CDR3 identification, clonotype clustering and error correction. A nonparametric unseen species model using Euler transformation provided a lower-bound estimate of total TCR beta diversity. TCRdb reworked the public reads: Q25 trimming with fastp, MiXCR clone assembly, productive beta chains retained. Each entry merges the rows of one CDR3 protein and shows their most common DNA and genes. Here the V and J calls rest on TCRdb's processing, not on the authors' analysis. The sample data list 850,000 to 1,000,000 distinct CDR3 sequences, and roughly 48% of these were observed just once. The ten biggest clones cover roughly 13% of the sample.

The sample holds a few counts of this clonotype. No antigen is known for it. Base qualities are not at hand, and no much larger clone is one base apart. The CDR3 measures 12 amino acids from cysteine to phenylalanine. Only the CDR3 region is kept as DNA, spanning 36 bases read in frame from base 1. In the germline V gene (reference sequence), CDR1 corresponds to MNHEY and CDR2 to SMNVEV. V drops 11 bases and J drops 6 bases, leaving 15 bases in between. The 40 or so donors, aged about 6 to 100 years, were systemically healthy Caucasian individuals from Russia. Each donor gave ten milliliters of peripheral blood, collected into EDTA-treated Vacutainer tubes. PBMCs were isolated by Ficoll-Paque density-gradient centrifugation, with at least 6 million obtained per sample. Total RNA, at least 6 micrograms per sample, was extracted from PBMCs with Trizol reagent. The percentages of naive CD45RAhigh/CD27high T cells were determined by flow cytometry on a PBMC aliquot from every donor.

The sequenced material came from blood. The sequence was collected from a man in his thirties or forties in good health. Here the chain combines TRBV27 and TRBJ2-3; no D gene is confidently identified. The CDR3: CAVARASDTQYF. The DNA sequence is given as TGTGCCGTGGCCCGGGCCTCGGATACGCAGTATTTT.